This T cell receptor beta chain was obtained from a study of blood T cell repertoires in COVID-19. Study-level information: The samples span acute and convalescent COVID-19 from the United States, Italy and Spain.

The germline V gene encodes CDR1 SGDLS and CDR2 YYNGEE. This CDR3 is built from 13 residues. The V gene lost 3 bases and the J gene lost 4 bases, with 10 bases spanning the gap. The assay was immunoSEQ multiplex PCR, and TCRdb's table has in-frame clones only and misses some. Among more than 85,000 clones, around 80% were seen once, and the ten largest hold around 4%. This clone was observed a single time. V gene TRBV9 combines with J gene TRBJ1-1; D remains unclear. The sequence derives from a man in his sixties with acute or convalescent COVID-19. The material sequenced was peripheral blood. The CDR3 protein is CASSGGLGTEAFF. In nucleotides, the CDR3 is TGTGCCAGCAGCGGTGGGCTGGGCACTGAAGCTTTCTTT.